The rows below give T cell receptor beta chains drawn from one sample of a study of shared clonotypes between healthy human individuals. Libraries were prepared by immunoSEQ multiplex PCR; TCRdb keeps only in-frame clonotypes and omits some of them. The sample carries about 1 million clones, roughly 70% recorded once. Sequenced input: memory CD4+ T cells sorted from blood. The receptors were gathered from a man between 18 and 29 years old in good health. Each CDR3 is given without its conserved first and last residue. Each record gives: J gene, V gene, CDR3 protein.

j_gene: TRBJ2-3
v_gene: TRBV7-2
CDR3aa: ASSTSSGETDTQY

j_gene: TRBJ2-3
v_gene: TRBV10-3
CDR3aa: AIMASGTGFTDTQY

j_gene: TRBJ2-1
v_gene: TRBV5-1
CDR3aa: ASSPNPSSYNEQF

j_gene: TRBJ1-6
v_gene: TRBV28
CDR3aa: ASSSPGQASPLH

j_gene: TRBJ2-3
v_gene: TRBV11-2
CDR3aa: ASSLYASGNTDTQY

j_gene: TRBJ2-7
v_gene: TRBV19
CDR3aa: ASSMDRDEQY

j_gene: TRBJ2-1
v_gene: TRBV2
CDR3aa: ASSLDRGSNEQF

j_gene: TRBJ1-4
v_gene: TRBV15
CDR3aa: ATSRGVGTGAEKLF

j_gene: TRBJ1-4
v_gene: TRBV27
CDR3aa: ASSLSTGATNEKLF

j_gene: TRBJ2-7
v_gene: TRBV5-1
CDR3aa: ASTMLGQSYEQY

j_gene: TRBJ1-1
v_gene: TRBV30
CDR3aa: AWDDRGTEAF

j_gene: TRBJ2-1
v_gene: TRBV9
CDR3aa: ASSVGQVSYNEQF

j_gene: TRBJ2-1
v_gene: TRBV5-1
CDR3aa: ASSPGLAGIMQF

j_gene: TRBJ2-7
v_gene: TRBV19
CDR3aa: ASSRAGSYEQY

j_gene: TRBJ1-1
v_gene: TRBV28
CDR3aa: ASSPPTGHEAF

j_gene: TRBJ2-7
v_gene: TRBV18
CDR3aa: ASSLYSGDYEQY

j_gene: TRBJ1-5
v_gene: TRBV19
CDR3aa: ASNYRGNQPQH

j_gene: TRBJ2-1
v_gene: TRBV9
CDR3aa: ASGTLASSYNEQF

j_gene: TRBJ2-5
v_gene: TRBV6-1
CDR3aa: ASHPSALEETQY

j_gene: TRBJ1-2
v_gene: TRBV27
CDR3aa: ASELNYGYT

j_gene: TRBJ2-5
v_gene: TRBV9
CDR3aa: ASSLTGARETQY

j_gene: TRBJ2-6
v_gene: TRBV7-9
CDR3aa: ASSSQGAGANVLT

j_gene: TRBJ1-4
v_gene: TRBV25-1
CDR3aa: ASSEYGTGIEKLF

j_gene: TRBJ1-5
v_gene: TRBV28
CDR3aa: AGAGNSNQPQH

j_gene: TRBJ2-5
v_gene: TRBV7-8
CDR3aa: ASSFTGTETQY

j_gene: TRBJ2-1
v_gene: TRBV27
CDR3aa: ASRELPGPWNEQF

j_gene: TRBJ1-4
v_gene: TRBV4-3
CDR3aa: ASSQATGTHGEKLF

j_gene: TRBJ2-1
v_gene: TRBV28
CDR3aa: ASSLLAGGFYEQF

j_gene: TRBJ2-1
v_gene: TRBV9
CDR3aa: ASSVGQWGNEQF

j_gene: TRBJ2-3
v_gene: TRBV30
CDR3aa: AWSGTTDTQY

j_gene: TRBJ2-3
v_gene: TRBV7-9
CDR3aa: ASSPGTSVNTQY

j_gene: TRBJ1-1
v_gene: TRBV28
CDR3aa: ASSLIARGTEAF

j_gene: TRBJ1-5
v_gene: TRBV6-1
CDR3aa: ASSTGQGALQPQH

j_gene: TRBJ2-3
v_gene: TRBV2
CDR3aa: ASRRDRSTDTQY

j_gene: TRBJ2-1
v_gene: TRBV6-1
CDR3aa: ASSEVAGIYNEQF

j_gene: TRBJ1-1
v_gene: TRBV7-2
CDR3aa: ASSRFTLNTEAF

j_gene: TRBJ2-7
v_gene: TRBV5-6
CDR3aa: VSSGDRVYYEQY

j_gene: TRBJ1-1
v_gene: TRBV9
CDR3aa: ASSVGTGGETEAF

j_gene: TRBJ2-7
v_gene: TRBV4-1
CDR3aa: ASSRETSGRSYEQY

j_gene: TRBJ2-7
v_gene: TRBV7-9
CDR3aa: ASSLESLDYEQY

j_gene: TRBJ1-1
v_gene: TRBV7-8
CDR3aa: ASSFWGSTEAF

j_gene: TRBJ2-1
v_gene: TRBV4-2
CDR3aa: ASSQPGGSGLREQF

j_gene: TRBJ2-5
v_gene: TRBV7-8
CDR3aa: ASSRRPFETQY

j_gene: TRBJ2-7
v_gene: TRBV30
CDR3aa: ALKQGNSYEQY

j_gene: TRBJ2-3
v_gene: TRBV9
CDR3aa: ASSTRLAGVLADTQY

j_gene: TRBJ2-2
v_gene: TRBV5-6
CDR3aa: ASCYSGTGAGELF

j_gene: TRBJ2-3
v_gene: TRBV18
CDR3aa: ASSPGLVSTDTQY

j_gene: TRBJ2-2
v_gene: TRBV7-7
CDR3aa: ASSRGTNTGELF

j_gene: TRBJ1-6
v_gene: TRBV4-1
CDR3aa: ASSPDPGIIDSPLH